The 25 T cell receptor beta chains reported below all come from one sample, sequenced in a study of cytotoxic CD8 clonotypes in ibrutinib-treated CLL. Assay: immunoSEQ multiplex PCR; the TCRdb copy retains only in-frame clones and omits some. The sample shows 45,000 to 50,000 clones, approximately 50% of them seen only once. The input for sequencing was PBMCs, taken after 12 months of ibrutinib treatment. These receptors originate from a human donor with chronic lymphocytic leukemia.

V gene TRBV6-6 combines with J gene TRBJ2-5, with D unresolved. Germline CDR1 reads MNHNY; CDR2 reads SVGAGI (reference sequence). With 7 bases removed from V and 1 base from J, the gap between germline ends came to 13 bases. This CDR3 comprises 14 residues. CDR3 in amino acids: CASTKRSFQETQYF. The CDR3 region has the DNA TGTGCCAGCACCAAAAGGAGTTTCCAAGAGACCCAGTACTTC.

At least ten counts were recorded for this clone. The chain uses TRBV28 and TRBJ2-2; 11 positions agree with TRBD2. Trimming removed 6 bases from V and 5 bases from J; junction bases left unmatched: 5. The CDR3 loop spans 15 amino acids. Germline V CDR1 and CDR2: MDHEN, SYDVKM. The CDR3 region has the DNA TGTGCCAGCAGGCCGACTAGCGGGACTACCGGGGAGCTGTTTTTT. Translating it yields CASRPTSGTTGELFF.

The genes are TRBV4-1 and TRBJ1-1; tentative D call: TRBD1 (5 bases). This CDR3 has 17 amino acids. Germline CDR1 and CDR2: MGHRA and YSYEKL. Trimming pared 0 bases from V and 10 bases from J, leaving 24 bases between. The CDR3 is CASSQDSVRTGARGAFF. For the CDR3, the DNA is TGCGCCAGCAGCCAAGACAGCGTGAGAACAGGAGCCCGGGGAGCTTTCTTT.

The gene calls are TRBV7-9 and TRBJ2-2; a weak D match, TRBD1 (5 bases). CDR1 is SEHNR and CDR2 is FQNEAQ in the germline V gene (reference sequence). Trimming removed 4 bases from V and 4 bases from J, with 22 bases in between. The length of the CDR3 is 18 residues. CDR3 loop: CASSSPGGRRVGTGELFF. The CDR3, as DNA: TGTGCCAGCAGCTCCCCAGGTGGACGCAGGGTGGGCACCGGGGAGCTGTTTTTT.

This clone has only a few counts. The CDR3 sequence: CASSLTGKFTDTQYF. Here the CDR3 DNA reads TGCGCCAGCAGCTTGACAGGGAAATTCACAGATACGCAGTATTTT. This chain joins TRBV5-1 and TRBJ2-3; D may be TRBD1 (6 bases). This CDR3 has 15 amino acids. V was pared by 1 base and J by 2 bases, with 11 bases between. CDR1 is SGHRS, CDR2 YFSETQ, per germline.

V usage is TRBV6-1 and J usage is TRBJ1-2; D is undetermined. Germline CDR1 reads MNHNS; CDR2 reads SASEGT. This CDR3 contains 13 residues. V was cut by 5 bases and J by 5 bases, with 12 bases left in between. The CDR3 sequence is CASSHAALYGYTF. In nucleotides, the CDR3 is TGTGCCAGCAGTCATGCAGCCTTATATGGCTACACCTTC.

The chain uses TRBV2 and TRBJ1-2; no reliable D call. The germline V gene encodes CDR1 SNHLY and CDR2 FYNNEI. Between the trimmed V and J ends, which lost 10 bases and 8 bases, there was a span of 26 bases. The CDR3 consists of 15 residues. CDR3 sequence reads: CATKSGELPPEGYTF. CDR3 in DNA: TGTGCCACCAAGTCCGGGGAACTCCCGCCGGAAGGCTACACCTTC.

The chain has TRBV30 and TRBJ1-2; 9 bases line up with TRBD1. The CDR3 has 14 residues. Germline V lookup: CDR1 GTSNPN, CDR2 SVGIG (reference sequence). The J segment lost 4 bases and the V segment lost 5 bases, leaving 8 bases of the junction unmatched. The CDR3 coding sequence is TGTGCCTGGGGAGACAGGGGGGGTGCCTATGGCTACACCTTC. This gives the protein CAWGDRGGAYGYTF. The full variable domain, with the rest looked up from reference TRBV30 and TRBJ1-2, is SQTIHQWPATLVQPVGSPLSLECTVEGTSNPNLYWYRQAAGRGLQLLFYSVGIGQISSEVPQNLSASRPQDRQFILSSKKLLLSDSGFYLCAWGDRGGAYGYTFGSGTRLTVV.

The V and J genes are TRBV25-1 and TRBJ2-3, with 7 nucleotides matching TRBD1. Germline assignment: CDR1 MGHDK and CDR2 SYGVNS. CDR3 size: 15 residues. With V trimmed by 2 bases and J by 0 bases, 2 bases remained unmatched. DNA for the CDR3: TGTGCCAGCAGTGAAACAGGGGCCAGCACAGATACGCAGTATTTT. Translating gives CASSETGASTDTQYF.

In regard to this clone: A junction end diverges from the germline sequence, so it may reflect a read error. The V and J genes are TRBV10-3 and TRBJ1-1; D perhaps matches TRBD1 (5 bases). This CDR3 spans 12 amino acids. Looked up from germline, CDR1 is ENHRY and CDR2 is SYGVKD. CDR3 bases: TGTGCCACCAGTGCAGGGCTCACTGAAGCTTTCTTT. Amino acid sequence: CATSAGLTEAFF.

V gene TRBV25-1 combines with J gene TRBJ1-2; D gene uncertain. Germline-derived CDR1 and CDR2 are MGHDK and SYGVNS. CDR3 size: 15 residues. The germline V and J ends were trimmed by 1 base and 2 bases, with 11 bases remaining between them. CDR3 sequence (DNA): TGTGCCAGCAGTGAATCTACCCGGTTCAACTATGGCTACACCTTC. Translating gives CASSESTRFNYGYTF.

The chain is built from TRBV4-2 and TRBJ2-1; 12 bases are a match to TRBD2. CDR1 LGHNA and CDR2 YNFKEQ come from the germline V gene. This CDR3 contains 13 residues. Germline trimming cut 6 bases from V and 6 bases from J; bases unmatched to any gene: 0. As DNA, the CDR3 is TGTGCCAGCAGACTAGCGGGAGGCAATGAGCAGTTCTTC. Translating it yields CASRLAGGNEQFF.

The chain joins TRBV23-1 to TRBJ2-6, with D possibly matching TRBD1 (6 bases). TRBV23-1 carries the ORF label, with uncertain function. The CDR3 is 18 residues long. V lost 0 bases, J lost 0 bases, and 12 bases lay in between. The CDR3 DNA is TGCGCCAGCAGTCAATCTGTTACAGGGCTCTCTGGGGCCAACGTCCTGACTTTC. Protein product: CASSQSVTGLSGANVLTF.

Only a few counts were recorded for this clone. This chain uses TRBV19 with TRBJ1-5; tentative D call: TRBD1 (6 bases). V was cut by 1 base and J by 2 bases, with 9 bases left in between. The germline V gene has CDR1 LNHDA and CDR2 SQIVND (reference sequence). The CDR3 has 15 residues. The CDR3 region is CASSIVPGGNQPQHF. CDR3 coding DNA: TGTGCCAGTAGTATAGTTCCAGGGGGCAATCAGCCCCAGCATTTT.

V and J are TRBV28 and TRBJ1-5; 8 nucleotides align to TRBD1. J lost 12 bases, V lost 1 base, and 2 bases had no gene match. Germline lookup yields CDR1 MDHEN and CDR2 SYDVKM. The CDR3 covers 12 residues. For the CDR3, the DNA is TGTGCCAGCAGTTTATTCAGGGGGCTCCAGCATTTT. Protein sequence: CASSLFRGLQHF.

This sequence joins TRBV5-6 and TRBJ1-2; no clear D gene. Germline loops: CDR1 SGHDT, CDR2 YYEEEE. CDR3 length: 15 amino acids. V was trimmed by 1 base and J by 3 bases, leaving 13 bases between them. The CDR3 protein is CASSLLTRRDYGYTF. Here the CDR3 DNA reads TGTGCCAGCAGCTTGTTGACCAGACGGGACTATGGCTACACCTTC.

The rearrangement links TRBV11-2 to TRBJ2-3; D is undetermined. The CDR3 runs 13 residues. Germline assignment: CDR1 SGHAT and CDR2 FQNNGV. V lost 5 bases, J lost 1 base, and 7 bases lay in between. The CDR3 loop is CASSPPGTDTQYF. For the CDR3, the DNA is TGTGCCAGCAGCCCCCCGGGCACAGATACGCAGTATTTT.

At least ten counts were recorded for this clone. V and J are TRBV6-1 and TRBJ2-7; D remains unclear. The germline V gene has CDR1 MNHNS and CDR2 SASEGT. Trimming took 1 base from V and 1 from J, leaving 8 bases between them. This CDR3 spans 14 amino acids. This CDR3 is CASSEGLYSYEQYF. DNA for the CDR3: TGTGCCAGCAGTGAAGGGTTATATTCCTACGAGCAGTACTTC.

This clone has a single count. V gene TRBV11-2 combines with J gene TRBJ2-5; TRBD2 agrees at 9 bases. From germline, CDR1 is SGHAT and CDR2 FQNNGV. The ends lost 11 bases at V and 3 bases at J; junction bases unmatched: 10. The CDR3 covers 14 residues. The CDR3 nucleotides are TGTGCCGCGAGTCCAGGCGGGAGGGAAGAGACCCAGTACTTC. Residues: CAASPGGREETQYF.

V usage is TRBV5-4 and J usage is TRBJ2-3; tentative D call: TRBD2 (6 bases). Germline CDR1 SGHNT, CDR2 YYREEE (reference sequence). Trimming left V 1 base short and J 5 bases short, with 14 bases between. The CDR3 has 15 amino acids. CDR3 residues: CASSLIAERGDTQYF. CDR3 coding DNA: TGTGCCAGCAGCTTGATAGCGGAAAGGGGAGATACGCAGTATTTT. Looking up the rest from reference TRBV5-4 and TRBJ2-3 gives the full variable domain: ETGVTQSPTHLIKTRGQQVTLRCSSQSGHNTVSWYQQALGQGPQFIFQYYREEENGRGNFPPRFSGLQFPNYSSELNVNALELDDSALYLCASSLIAERGDTQYFGPGTRLTVL.

The rearrangement uses TRBV5-1 and TRBJ1-2, with a weak D call TRBD1 (6 bases). Germline CDR1 SGHRS, CDR2 YFSETQ. This CDR3 has 13 residues. Between the trimmed V and J ends, which lost 5 bases and 2 bases, there was a span of 10 bases. In DNA form, the CDR3 reads TGCGCCAGCAGGCGGACAGAGAACTATGGCTACACCTTC. This codes for CASRRTENYGYTF.

This chain joins TRBV9 and TRBJ1-1; D perhaps matches TRBD1 (6 bases). The V and J ends lost 4 bases and 1 base respectively, with 17 bases between them. The CDR3 covers 16 residues. CDR1 and CDR2 (germline): SGDLS, YYNGEE. The CDR3 bases are TGTGCCAGCAGCCCGACGGGGGGGCTGGGGAACACTGAAGCTTTCTTT. It encodes CASSPTGGLGNTEAFF.

The rearrangement joins TRBV7-9 to TRBJ1-5; TRBD1 aligns across 8 bases. The CDR3 runs 14 residues. With 5 bases clipped from V and 4 bases from J, the junction kept 4 bases outside the gene matches. Germline lookup yields CDR1 SEHNR and CDR2 FQNEAQ (reference sequence). CDR3 residues: CASSIQGANQPQHF. The CDR3 nucleotides read TGTGCCAGCAGCATCCAGGGGGCAAATCAGCCCCAGCATTTT.

The table lists this clone with many counts. This chain connects TRBV5-1 to TRBJ2-7; D is perhaps TRBD1 (6 bases). This CDR3 is 12 amino acids long. Germline loops: CDR1 SGHRS, CDR2 YFSETQ. V was clipped by 5 bases and J by 3 bases, with 9 bases between them. DNA of the CDR3: TGCGCCAGCAGACAGGGAGACTACGAGCAGTACTTC. Its protein product is CASRQGDYEQYF.

This clone occurred a few times. A read error may produce the germline difference seen at one junction end. V is TRBV5-1 and J is TRBJ1-2; 8 positions match TRBD1. Germline lookup yields CDR1 SGHRS and CDR2 YFSETQ. This CDR3 has 11 amino acids. CDR3 DNA sequence: TGCGCCAGCAGCTTGGGACGGGACAGGAACTTC. Its protein is CASSLGRDRNF.